The present entry profiles one T cell receptor beta chain with its context. The data stem from a study of OX40 agonist ivuxolimab in advanced cancers. For the study at large: The dose-escalation group included hepatocellular carcinoma, melanoma, renal cell carcinoma and head and neck cancer. Prior checkpoint blockade (anti-PD-1, anti-PD-L1 or anti-CTLA-4) was permitted; 35% to 50% had it.

The method was immunoSEQ multiplex PCR; TCRdb's version includes in-frame clones alone and lacks a portion of them. The top ten clones hold roughly 0.16% of a sample with around 100,000 clones, 90% of them seen once. The sequence derives from an adult with an advanced solid tumor such as melanoma, head and neck, liver or kidney cancer. Sequenced material: CD4+ or CD8+ T cells sorted from blood, taken in a trial of the OX40 agonist ivuxolimab.

The CDR3 loop reads CASSSLGAGGGEQFF. In DNA, the CDR3 is TGTGCCAGCAGTTCCCTGGGGGCGGGGGGAGGTGAGCAGTTCTTC. V gene TRBV27 combines with J gene TRBJ2-1, with 8 bases matching TRBD2. CDR1 and CDR2 (germline): MNHEY, SMNVEV (reference sequence). The V segment lost 4 bases and the J segment 9 bases; nucleotides outside the gene matches: 11. The CDR3 is 15 residues long.